This is a list of T cell receptor beta chains from one sample in a study of T cell repertoires in cytomegalovirus infection. MiXCR was run by TCRdb on the reads, yielding one entry per CDR3 protein. The table has fewer than 200,000 distinct CDR3 sequences, around an eighth seen once; the top ten hold 27%. What was sequenced was PBMCs. These receptors originate from a human donor in good health (CMV status not recorded). Some clones in this sample may be carry-over from other donors' samples. Both conserved end residues are trimmed from each CDR3. Fields, in order: V gene, CDR3 protein.

TRBV7-9	ASSLTSGRRNEQF
TRBV7-3	ASSPTGGNNYGYT
TRBV15	ATSTGESGGYT
TRBV18	ASSPPGGLAGRYEQY
TRBV27	ASSYPAGGTTGELF
TRBV28	ASNTRGSSEQF
TRBV18	ASSPEDPSGANVLT
TRBV4-1	ASSQDSSISYNEQF
TRBV6-2/TRBV6-3	ASSYSSQAGGPYNEQF
TRBV28	ASSTPGHKTQY
TRBV28	ASSPHEGIGWNEQF
TRBV28	ASSLGPGQGPDQPQH
TRBV19	ASSIFGQDSQY
TRBV28	ASTPSGRGPETQY
TRBV28	ASSSPELGRNEQF
TRBV7-8	ASSLGILAGSNTGELF
TRBV7-2	ASSLTGTSGYYNEQF
TRBV2	ASTVGQGGPEAF
TRBV7-8	ASSLSGPSSYEQY
TRBV11-2	ASSLDSQGREKLF
TRBV5-4	ASSGGQGRTDTQY
TRBV28	ASSGGQNNYGYT
TRBV14	ASSHGTGGSYEQY